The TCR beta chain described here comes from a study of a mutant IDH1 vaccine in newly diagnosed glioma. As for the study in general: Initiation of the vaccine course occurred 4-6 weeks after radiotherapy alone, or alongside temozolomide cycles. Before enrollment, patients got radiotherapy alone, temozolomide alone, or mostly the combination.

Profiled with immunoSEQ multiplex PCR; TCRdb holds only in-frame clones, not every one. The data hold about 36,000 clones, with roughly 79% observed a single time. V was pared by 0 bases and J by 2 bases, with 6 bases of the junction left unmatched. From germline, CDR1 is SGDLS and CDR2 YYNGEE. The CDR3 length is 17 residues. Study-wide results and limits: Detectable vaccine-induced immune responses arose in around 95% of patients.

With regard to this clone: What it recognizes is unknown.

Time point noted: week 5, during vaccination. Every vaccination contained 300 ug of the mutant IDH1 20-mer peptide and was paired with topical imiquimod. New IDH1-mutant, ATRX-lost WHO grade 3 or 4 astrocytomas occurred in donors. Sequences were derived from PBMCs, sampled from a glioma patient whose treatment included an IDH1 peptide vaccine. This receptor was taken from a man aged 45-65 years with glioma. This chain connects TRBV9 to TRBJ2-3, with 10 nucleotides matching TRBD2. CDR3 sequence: CASSVGTSGANTDTQYF. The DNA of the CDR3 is TGTGCCAGCAGCGTAGGCACTAGCGGGGCAAACACAGATACGCAGTATTTT. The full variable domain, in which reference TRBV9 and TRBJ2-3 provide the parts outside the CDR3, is DSGVTQTPKHLITATGQRVTLRCSPRSGDLSVYWYQQSLDQGLQFLIQYYNGEERAKGNILERFSAQQFPDLHSELNLSSLELGDSALYFCASSVGTSGANTDTQYFGPGTRLTVL.